Below, 8 T cell receptor beta chains from the same sample are listed, as sequenced in a study of a mutant IDH1 vaccine in newly diagnosed glioma (dated by TCRdb to the early 2020s). These receptors are not linked to any known antigen. The meaning of the sample's time point label: week 23, last vaccination. Each vaccine dose, consisting of 300 ug of a 20-mer mutant IDH1 peptide in Montanide, was administered subcutaneously with topical imiquimod. To prepare the library, the immunoSEQ multiplex PCR assay was applied. TCRdb obtained this table from immuneACCESS and retained in-frame rearrangements with V and J assigned. These tables miss some clones; where compared with another copy, unresolved V genes account for less than half of the shortfall, and the remainder is unexplained. This sample holds about 65,000 clones; 80% to 90% were observed only once. The ten largest account for approximately 3.7% of the sample.

This sample comprised PBMCs, obtained from a glioma patient whose treatment included an IDH1 peptide vaccine. The receptors come from a man under 40 with glioma.

The chain has TRBV13 and TRBJ2-1; 8 nucleotides line up with TRBD2. The germline gives CDR1 PRHDT, CDR2 FYEKMQ (reference sequence). This CDR3 spans 15 amino acids. The trim removed 1 base at V and 5 bases at J, leaving 4 bases unmatched. The CDR3 loop is CASSLVGGAHNEQFF. The CDR3 coding sequence is TGTGCCAGCAGCTTAGTCGGGGGGGCCCACAATGAGCAGTTCTTC.

The V gene is TRBV29-1, the J gene TRBJ2-2, with 11 bases aligning to TRBD1. With 4 bases clipped from V and 4 bases from J, the junction kept 8 bases outside the gene matches. The CDR3 has 16 amino acids. The germline CDR1 and CDR2 sequences are SQVTM and ANQGSEA. The CDR3 sequence: CSVVSFGTGGTGELFF. CDR3 sequence (DNA): TGCAGCGTTGTTTCTTTCGGGACAGGGGGCACCGGGGAGCTGTTTTTT.

The V and J genes are TRBV6-5 and TRBJ1-5; D gene ambiguous. The CDR3 loop spans 14 amino acids. Trimming removed 4 bases from V and 8 bases from J, with 15 bases in between. Germline V gives CDR1 MNHEY, CDR2 SVGAGI. The CDR3 sequence: CASSSWVGSEPQHF. The CDR3 coding sequence is TGTGCCAGCAGTTCTTGGGTAGGGTCTGAGCCCCAGCATTTT.

The CDR3 loop is CASRGTGGEGYEQYF. The CDR3 nucleotides are TGTGCCAGCAGAGGGACAGGGGGCGAGGGCTACGAGCAGTACTTC. V is TRBV5-6 and J is TRBJ2-7; 12 nucleotides agree with TRBD1. The CDR3 sequence is 15 residues long. The germline V gene encodes CDR1 SGHDT and CDR2 YYEEEE. Trimming took 5 bases from V and 3 from J; bases not matched to a gene: 6.

The chain recombines TRBV4-1 with TRBJ2-5; the D is unclear. The CDR3 is made up of 15 amino acids. The ends were cut back, 0 bases at V and 3 bases at J, with 11 bases in the middle. Germline lookup yields CDR1 MGHRA and CDR2 YSYEKL. CDR3 protein: CASSQDLGRKETQYF. For the CDR3, the DNA is TGCGCCAGCAGCCAAGATCTTGGCAGAAAAGAGACCCAGTACTTC.

The V call is TRBV19, the J call TRBJ1-2; D may be TRBD1 (5 bases). The CDR3 sequence is 13 residues long. The germline V gene encodes CDR1 LNHDA and CDR2 SQIVND (reference sequence). Trimming shortened V by 4 bases and J by 5 bases, and 11 bases separated the two germline ends. DNA of the CDR3: TGTGCCAGTAGTAGCAGGGAAGGGTATGGCTACACCTTC. It is translated as CASSSREGYGYTF.

This rearrangement joins TRBV29-1 to TRBJ2-1, with 9 bases matching TRBD1. The ends lost 2 bases at V and 4 bases at J; junction bases unmatched: 21. CDR3 length equals 20 residues. Germline V CDR1 and CDR2: SQVTM, ANQGSEA. CDR3 protein: CSVERSARRGTGGSYNEQFF. The CDR3, as DNA: TGCAGCGTTGAACGGAGTGCTAGAAGGGGCACAGGGGGCTCTTACAATGAGCAGTTCTTC.

The chain combines TRBV4-2 with TRBJ2-2; 16 nucleotides align to TRBD2. The CDR3 contains 17 residues. The V gene end was trimmed by 4 bases and the J gene end by 7 bases; junction bases not matched to a gene: 6. Germline V gene sequence: CDR1 LGHNA, CDR2 YNFKEQ. CDR3 in DNA: TGTGCCAGCAGCCCGGGACTAGCGGGGGGGCCCGTCGGGGAGCTGTTTTTT. Translated, it gives CASSPGLAGGPVGELFF.